This passage covers 27 T cell receptor beta chains from one sample sequenced in a study of CD8+CD57+ T cells in acquired aplastic anemia. Those patients picked for sequencing had displayed CD8+CD57+ cell expansion on flow cytometry. It was genomic DNA that served as the template for profiling TCR beta VDJ and CDR3. MiXCR, applied by TCRdb to the reads, yields one record per CDR3 protein. This table holds 200,000 to 250,000 distinct CDR3 sequences, around 46% found once. The sequencing input was sorted CD4+, CD8+, or CD8+CD57+ T cells (not recorded which) from PBMCs. The receptor source for this set is a human donor with aplastic anemia.

The CDR3 loop is CASSVVGGVQETQYF. The CDR3 bases are TGTGCCAGCAGCGTAGTGGGAGGGGTTCAAGAGACCCAGTACTTC. The rearrangement joins TRBV9 to TRBJ2-5; 7 nucleotides line up with TRBD2. CDR3 length: 15 residues. Germline trimming cut 0 bases from V and 2 bases from J; bases unmatched to any gene: 4. CDR1 and CDR2 from the germline V gene are SGDLS and YYNGEE. Variable domain in full (rest from reference TRBV9 and TRBJ2-5): DSGVTQTPKHLITATGQRVTLRCSPRSGDLSVYWYQQSLDQGLQFLIQYYNGEERAKGNILERFSAQQFPDLHSELNLSSLELGDSALYFCASSVVGGVQETQYFGPGTRLLVL.

This clonotype has ten or more counts. V and J are TRBV7-9 and TRBJ2-7; 9 nucleotides match TRBD2. V was clipped by 3 bases and J by 5 bases; unmatched bases: 2. The CDR3 runs to 13 residues. CDR1 SEHNR and CDR2 FQNEAQ come from the germline V gene (reference sequence). CDR3 DNA sequence: TGTGCCAGCAGCTTCGGCGGGGGGGACGAGCAGTACTTC. Its translation: CASSFGGGDEQYF.

J is TRBJ2-2 and V is TRBV2; 7 bases align to TRBD1. The germline V gene has CDR1 SNHLY and CDR2 FYNNEI. The CDR3 loop spans 15 amino acids. V lost 6 bases and J lost 0; bases outside the gene matches: 4. CDR3 protein: CASRGTAANTGELFF. In DNA form, the CDR3 reads TGTGCCAGCAGGGGGACAGCGGCGAACACCGGGGAGCTGTTTTTT.

This clonotype was detected many times. The J gene is TRBJ1-6, the V gene TRBV7-2, with 11 nucleotides matching TRBD1. The germline V gene has CDR1 SGHTA and CDR2 FQGNSA. CDR3 length equals 15 residues. Trimming removed 3 bases from V and 7 bases from J; junction bases left unmatched: 2. CDR3 residues: CASSLDRGQNSPLHF. As DNA, the CDR3 is TGTGCCAGCAGCTTGGACAGGGGGCAAAATTCACCCCTCCACTTT.

The chain links TRBV20-1 to TRBJ1-6; TRBD1 matches 7 bases. Germline lookup yields CDR1 DFQATT and CDR2 SNEGSKA (reference sequence). The length of the CDR3 is 14 residues. V shed 6 bases, J shed 8 bases, and the junction held 10 bases outside the gene matches. CDR3 protein: CSASRDRIDSPLHF. CDR3 DNA sequence: TGCAGTGCCTCCCGGGACAGAATCGATTCACCCCTCCACTTT.

The chain links TRBV4-1 to TRBJ1-2; no firm D call. This CDR3 is 13 amino acids long. V lost 0 bases and J 6 bases, leaving 8 bases between the germline ends. Germline values: CDR1 MGHRA, CDR2 YSYEKL. CDR3 DNA sequence: TGCGCCAGCAGCCAAGAACTCGAGGATGGCTACACCTTC. Its protein product is CASSQELEDGYTF.

This clonotype was counted ten times or more. The chain uses TRBV7-2 and TRBJ1-2; the match to TRBD1 covers 7 bases. The CDR3 has 14 amino acids. The V and J ends lost 5 bases and 4 bases, in that order; junction bases with no gene match: 7. Germline lookup yields CDR1 SGHTA and CDR2 FQGNSA. CDR3 protein: CASSRLTGIYGYTF. In DNA, the CDR3 is TGTGCCAGCAGCCGATTGACAGGGATCTATGGCTACACCTTC.

This clonotype was counted many times. V is TRBV6-5 and J is TRBJ2-7, with 7 bases aligning to TRBD1. The CDR3 is made up of 14 amino acids. The germline CDR1 and CDR2 sequences are MNHEY and SVGAGI. V shed 2 bases, J shed 0 bases, and the junction held 1 base outside the gene matches. The CDR3 region is CASSYPGGSYEQYF. As DNA, the CDR3 is TGTGCCAGCAGTTACCCAGGGGGCTCCTACGAGCAGTACTTC.

This clonotype occurred once. A read error may produce the germline difference seen at one junction end. The chain employs TRBV2 and TRBJ1-4; TRBD1 aligns across 9 bases. Germline V gene sequence: CDR1 SNHLY, CDR2 FYNNEI. The CDR3 has 19 residues. The CDR3 region is CASSDRTGAGVASNEKLFF. CDR3 DNA: TGCGCCAGCAGTGACAGGACAGGGGCTGGCGTGGCGTCTAATGAAAAACTGTTTTTT.

The gene calls are TRBV27 and TRBJ2-1; 16 bases are shared with TRBD2. CDR3 length: 15 residues. V shed 2 bases, J shed 9 bases, and the junction held 1 base outside the gene matches. CDR1 is MNHEY, CDR2 SMNVEV, per germline (reference sequence). The CDR3 DNA is TGTGCCAGCAGTTTAGGGACTAGCGGGAGGGGTGAGCAGTTCTTC. Its protein product is CASSLGTSGRGEQFF.

This clonotype was seen repeatedly, ten times or more. J is TRBJ2-7 and V is TRBV7-9; unclear D gene. The CDR3 totals 14 residues. Germline V gene sequence: CDR1 SEHNR, CDR2 FQNEAQ (reference sequence). V lost 5 bases and J 5 bases, leaving 16 bases between the germline ends. The CDR3 spells CASSVDLSIHEQYF. The CDR3 nucleotides read TGTGCCAGCAGCGTCGACCTAAGTATCCACGAGCAGTACTTC.

This sequence joins TRBV7-2 and TRBJ1-1, with D maybe TRBD1 (6 bases). CDR1 and CDR2 (germline): SGHTA, FQGNSA. Trimming took off 2 bases at V and 10 bases at J, with 14 bases between the two ends. This CDR3 region has 13 residues. The CDR3 DNA is TGTGCCAGCAGCTTATCCTCCGCAGGGGTAGCTTTCTTT. This codes for CASSLSSAGVAFF.

This clonotype was recorded once. V usage is TRBV29-1 and J usage is TRBJ2-1; the D is unclear. V lost 3 bases, J lost 3 bases, and 9 bases lay in between. The length of the CDR3 is 13 residues. CDR1 and CDR2 from the germline V gene are SQVTM and ANQGSEA. The chain's CDR3 is CSVDYTYYNEQFF. CDR3 sequence (DNA): TGCAGCGTTGACTACACCTACTACAATGAGCAGTTCTTC.

This clonotype has just a few counts. The chain uses TRBV25-1 and TRBJ2-5; tentative D call: TRBD2 (6 bases). Germline V gene sequence: CDR1 MGHDK, CDR2 SYGVNS. Trimming left V 4 bases short and J 4 bases short, with 22 bases between. This CDR3 comprises 17 residues. The CDR3 is CASSVPSGGVGIETQYF. CDR3 coding DNA: TGTGCCAGCAGTGTTCCATCCGGGGGTGTAGGTATAGAGACCCAGTACTTC. Complete variable domain (other parts from reference TRBV25-1 and TRBJ2-5): EADIYQTPRYLVIGTGKKITLECSQTMGHDKMYWYQQDPGMELHLIHYSYGVNSTEKGDLSSESTVSRIRTEHFPLTLESARPSHTSQYLCASSVPSGGVGIETQYFGPGTRLLVL.

The chain recombines TRBV27 with TRBJ1-5; tentatively, D is TRBD1 (6 bases). CDR1 and CDR2 from the germline V gene are MNHEY and SMNVEV (reference sequence). The CDR3 covers 15 residues. Trimming removed 6 bases at V and 3 bases at J, with 15 bases between. CDR3 sequence (DNA): TGTGCCAGCAGAGGTGGGGGGGCGGTCAATCAGCCCCAGCATTTT. This gives the protein CASRGGGAVNQPQHF.

The chain joins TRBV27 to TRBJ2-5, with a weak D call TRBD2 (6 bases). The germline V and J ends were trimmed by 4 bases and 6 bases, with 24 bases remaining between them. The V gene's germline CDR1 is MNHEY and CDR2 SMNVEV (reference sequence). This CDR3 spans 17 amino acids. DNA of the CDR3: TGTGCCAGCAGTTCGCCGTTAAAGACTGGCGGGATGCAGACCCAGTACTTC. Translation: CASSSPLKTGGMQTQYF.

Regarding this clonotype: A much more abundant neighbour one base away suggests this may be a read error. The chain uses TRBV9 and TRBJ2-1, with 7 bases matching TRBD2. The germline CDR1 and CDR2 sequences are SGDLS and YYNGEE. V shed 0 bases, J shed 6 bases, and the junction held 9 bases outside the gene matches. The CDR3 loop spans 16 amino acids. CDR3 loop: CASSVVGSGLVNEQFF. The DNA for the CDR3 is TGTGCCAGCAGCGTAGTTGGTAGCGGGTTGGTCAATGAGCAGTTCTTC. The complete variable domain, with remaining parts taken from reference TRBV9 and TRBJ2-1, reads DSGVTQTPKHLITATGQRVTLRCSPRSGDLSVYWYQQSLDQGLQFLIQYYNGEERAKGNILERFSAQQFPDLHSELNLSSLELGDSALYFCASSVVGSGLVNEQFFGPGTRLTVL.

The chain links TRBV7-9 to TRBJ2-3, with unresolved D. CDR1 and CDR2 (germline): SEHNR, FQNEAQ (reference sequence). V lost 5 bases and J 8 bases, leaving 20 bases between the germline ends. CDR3 length equals 15 residues. DNA for the CDR3: TGTGCCAGCAGCCCGGCAGGTTTGCCTTGGGGTACGCAGTATTTT. Its translation is CASSPAGLPWGTQYF.

This chain joins TRBV15 and TRBJ1-4; perhaps TRBD1 as D (6 bases). Trimming removed 0 bases at V and 7 bases at J, with 18 bases between. The CDR3 loop spans 17 amino acids. The germline V gene has CDR1 LNHNV and CDR2 YYDKDF (reference sequence). The CDR3 region is CATSRDQTQGGIEKLFF. The CDR3 bases are TGTGCCACCAGCAGAGATCAAACACAGGGAGGTATTGAAAAACTGTTTTTT.

This clonotype came up a few times. The rearrangement joins TRBV7-9 to TRBJ2-1; D is uncertain. With 6 bases removed from V and 0 bases from J, the gap between germline ends came to 9 bases. Germline V gives CDR1 SEHNR, CDR2 FQNEAQ (reference sequence). CDR3 length equals 14 residues. CDR3 in amino acids: CASSIYSSYNEQFF. The CDR3 nucleotides read TGTGCCAGCAGTATCTACAGCTCCTACAATGAGCAGTTCTTC.

The V gene is TRBV15, the J gene TRBJ2-2, with TRBD2 identical over 7 bases. Germline V gives CDR1 LNHNV, CDR2 YYDKDF (reference sequence). This CDR3 is built from 12 residues. V trimming: 8 bases; J trimming: 3 bases; junction bases outside the gene matches: 0. The CDR3 bases are TGTGCCACCGGGGGGGACACCGGGGAGCTGTTTTTT. This translates into CATGGDTGELFF.

This clonotype was seen ten or more times. V and J are TRBV7-8 and TRBJ2-3, with 9 bases fitting TRBD1. V dropped 2 bases and J dropped 7; count of bases not matched to a gene: 7. There are 15 residues in the CDR3. Germline V gene sequence: CDR1 SGHVS, CDR2 FQNEAQ. The chain's CDR3 is CASSLRRQGENTQYF. The CDR3 bases are TGTGCCAGCAGCTTACGCAGACAGGGGGAAAATACGCAGTATTTT.

This clonotype has ten or more counts. The rearrangement joins TRBV12-3 or TRBV12-4 to TRBJ2-2; no clear D. The CDR3 has 12 amino acids. V was cut by 9 bases and J by 8 bases, with 13 bases left in between. The CDR3, as DNA: TGTGCCAGTAGCCCCTCGAGGGGGGAGCTGTTTTTT. Its protein is CASSPSRGELFF.

Ten or more counts support this clonotype. One junction end disagrees with the germline gene, perhaps due to a read error. CDR3: CASSEAEQGIYAYTF. CDR3 nucleotides: TGTGCCAGCAGTGAAGCCGAACAGGGGATTTATGCCTACACCTTC. This chain connects TRBV6-1 to TRBJ1-2, with 7 nucleotides matching TRBD1. Germline V CDR1 and CDR2: MNHNS, SASEGT. This CDR3 has 15 amino acids.

Ten or more counts support this clonotype. This rearrangement joins TRBV5-8 to TRBJ2-7; D possibly corresponds to TRBD1 (6 bases). Germline V gene lookup returns CDR1 SGHTS and CDR2 YDEGEE. The CDR3 covers 13 residues. V lost 9 bases, J lost 3 bases, and 16 bases lay in between. The DNA of the CDR3 is TGTGCCATACAGGGTAACTGGGGCTACGAGCAGTACTTC. Translated: CAIQGNWGYEQYF.

Comment on this clonotype: A junction boundary mismatches the germline segment, possibly from a read error. V gene TRBV7-9 combines with J gene TRBJ2-3, with 9 nucleotides matching TRBD2. The CDR3 contains 14 residues. Germline CDR1 and CDR2: SEHNR and FQNEAQ (reference sequence). The CDR3 nucleotides are TGTGCCGGCAGCTTAGCGGGGGGCACAGATACGCAGTATTTT. It translates to CAGSLAGGTDTQYF. The full variable domain, with the rest looked up from reference TRBV7-9 and TRBJ2-3, is DTGVSQNPRHKITKRGQNVTFRCDPISEHNRLYWYRQTLGQGPEFLTYFQNEAQLEKSRLLSDRFSAERPKGSFSTLEIQRTEQGDSAMYLCAGSLAGGTDTQYFGPGTRLTVL.

The J gene is TRBJ2-7, the V gene TRBV9; 8 bases match TRBD1. With V trimmed by 3 bases and J by 7 bases, 12 bases remained unmatched. CDR3 length: 15 residues. The germline CDR1 and CDR2 sequences are SGDLS and YYNGEE. CDR3 nucleotide sequence: TGTGCCAGCAGCGGCGAGGCAGGGGGCGCGAGGGAGCAGTACTTC. Amino acid sequence: CASSGEAGGAREQYF.